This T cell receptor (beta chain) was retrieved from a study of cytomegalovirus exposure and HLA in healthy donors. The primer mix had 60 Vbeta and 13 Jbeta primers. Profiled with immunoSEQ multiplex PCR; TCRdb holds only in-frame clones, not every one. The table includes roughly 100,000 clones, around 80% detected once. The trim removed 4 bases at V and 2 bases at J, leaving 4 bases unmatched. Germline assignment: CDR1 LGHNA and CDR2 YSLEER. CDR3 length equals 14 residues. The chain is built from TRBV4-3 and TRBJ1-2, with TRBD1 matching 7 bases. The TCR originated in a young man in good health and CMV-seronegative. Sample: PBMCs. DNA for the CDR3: TGCGCCAGCAGCCCCGACAGGGAGAACTATGGCTACACCTTC. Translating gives CASSPDRENYGYTF.